This TCR beta chain was retrieved from a study of cytomegalovirus exposure and HLA in healthy donors. Note on this clone: Sequence at one end of the junction differs from germline and may be a read error.

With 60 Vbeta and 13 Jbeta primers, the PCR was carried out. Here immunoSEQ multiplex PCR was the method, and the copy in TCRdb shows in-frame clones only, minus some. Among roughly 98,000 clones listed, approximately 72% were seen once. Per the germline V gene, CDR1 is MDHEN and CDR2 is SYDVKM. CDR3 length: 14 residues. The TCR was taken from an older woman in good health and CMV-seropositive. The chain has TRBV28 and TRBJ1-2; 9 nucleotides match TRBD1. Sequences were obtained from PBMCs. The CDR3 is CASSLGQGRGNSPF. In nucleotides, the CDR3 is TGTGCCAGCAGCTTAGGACAGGGGAGGGGTAATTCGCCCTTC.